The present TCR beta chain was sequenced within a study of beta chain features in type 1 diabetes. Turning to the study itself: The patient and healthy donor groups were comparable for age, gender and cell yields.

The germline V gene encodes CDR1 LGHNA and CDR2 YSLEER. Deletions cut 0 bases from V and 9 bases from J, with 12 bases between. This CDR3 has 14 amino acids. Central memory, naive, regulatory and stem cell-like memory CD4+ cells were sorted by CD45RO/CCR7/CD25/CD127/CD95/CD27. In this sample, this clone turned up a few times. Its antigen is currently unknown. Every isolated RNA sample was fully reverse transcribed, so sequencing captured expressed TCRB transcripts. The data were produced by immunoSEQ multiplex PCR, yet TCRdb's version contains in-frame clones alone and is incomplete. This sample has a few hundred thousand clones, with approximately 16% found just once. Study-level findings and limits: Significant though moderate, a shortening of TCRB CDR3s appeared in all four CD4+ subsets of Type 1 diabetes patients.

The chain combines TRBV4-3 with TRBJ2-4, with a tentative D call TRBD2 (5 bases). This TCR derives from a man aged 30 to 45 with type 1 diabetes. Sequencing was carried out using naive CD4+ T cells from blood. Here the CDR3 DNA reads TGCGCCAGCAGCCAAGAGGCGGGCGGTGGCATTCAGTACTTC. This codes for CASSQEAGGGIQYF.